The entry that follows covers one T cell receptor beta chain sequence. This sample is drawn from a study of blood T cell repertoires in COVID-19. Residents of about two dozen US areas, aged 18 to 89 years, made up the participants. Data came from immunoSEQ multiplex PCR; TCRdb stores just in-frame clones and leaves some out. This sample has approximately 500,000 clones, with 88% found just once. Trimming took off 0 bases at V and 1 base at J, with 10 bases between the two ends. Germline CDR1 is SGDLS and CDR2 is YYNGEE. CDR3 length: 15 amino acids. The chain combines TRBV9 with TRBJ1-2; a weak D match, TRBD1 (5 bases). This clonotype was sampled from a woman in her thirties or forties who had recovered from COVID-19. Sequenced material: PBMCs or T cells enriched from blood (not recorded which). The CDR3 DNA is TGTGCCAGCAGCGTAGGGGCGGGACTTAACTATGGCTACACCTTC. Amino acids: CASSVGAGLNYGYTF.